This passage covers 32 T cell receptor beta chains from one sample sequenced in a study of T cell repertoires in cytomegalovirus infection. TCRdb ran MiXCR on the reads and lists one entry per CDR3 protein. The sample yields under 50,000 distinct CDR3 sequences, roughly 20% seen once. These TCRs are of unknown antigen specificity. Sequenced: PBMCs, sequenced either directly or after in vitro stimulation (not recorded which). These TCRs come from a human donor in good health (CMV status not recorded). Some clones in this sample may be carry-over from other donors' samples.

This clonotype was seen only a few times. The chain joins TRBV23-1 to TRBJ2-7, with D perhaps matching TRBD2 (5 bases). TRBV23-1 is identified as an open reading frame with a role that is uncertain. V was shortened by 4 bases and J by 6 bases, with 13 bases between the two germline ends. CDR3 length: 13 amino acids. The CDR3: CASSPKFGGEQYF. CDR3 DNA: TGCGCCAGCAGTCCTAAATTCGGAGGCGAGCAGTACTTC.

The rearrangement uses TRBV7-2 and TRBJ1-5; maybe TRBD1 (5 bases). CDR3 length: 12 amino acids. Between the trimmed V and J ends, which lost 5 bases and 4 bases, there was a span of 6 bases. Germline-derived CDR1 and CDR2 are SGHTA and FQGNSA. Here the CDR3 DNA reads TGTGCCAGCAGCCAGGGAAATCAGCCCCAGCATTTT. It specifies CASSQGNQPQHF.

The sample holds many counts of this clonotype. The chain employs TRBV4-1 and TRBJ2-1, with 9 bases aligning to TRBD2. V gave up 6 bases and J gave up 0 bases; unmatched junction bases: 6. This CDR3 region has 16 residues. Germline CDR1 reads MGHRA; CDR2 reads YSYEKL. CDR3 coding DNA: TGCGCCAGCAGTCCAAGCGGGAGGAGCTCCTACAATGAGCAGTTCTTC. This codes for CASSPSGRSSYNEQFF.

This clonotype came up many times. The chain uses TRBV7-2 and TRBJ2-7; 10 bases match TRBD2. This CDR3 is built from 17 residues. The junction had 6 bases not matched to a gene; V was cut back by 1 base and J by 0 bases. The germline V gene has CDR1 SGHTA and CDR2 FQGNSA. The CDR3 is CASSLVGAGGGSYEQYF. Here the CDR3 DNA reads TGTGCCAGCAGCTTAGTAGGAGCGGGAGGGGGCTCCTACGAGCAGTACTTC.

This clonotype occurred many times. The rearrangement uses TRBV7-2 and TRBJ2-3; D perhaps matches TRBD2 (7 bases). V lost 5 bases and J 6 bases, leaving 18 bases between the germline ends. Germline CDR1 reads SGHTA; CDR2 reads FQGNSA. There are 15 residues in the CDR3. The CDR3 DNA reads TGTGCCAGCAGCCCCAGTCTCGCGGGGGCGGATACGCAGTATTTT. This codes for CASSPSLAGADTQYF.

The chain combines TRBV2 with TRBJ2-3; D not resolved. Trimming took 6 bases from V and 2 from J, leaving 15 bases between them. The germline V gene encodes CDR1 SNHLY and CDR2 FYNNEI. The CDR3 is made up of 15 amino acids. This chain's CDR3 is CASSDDRTLTDTQYF. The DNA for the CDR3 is TGTGCCAGCAGCGATGACCGAACCCTCACAGATACGCAGTATTTT.

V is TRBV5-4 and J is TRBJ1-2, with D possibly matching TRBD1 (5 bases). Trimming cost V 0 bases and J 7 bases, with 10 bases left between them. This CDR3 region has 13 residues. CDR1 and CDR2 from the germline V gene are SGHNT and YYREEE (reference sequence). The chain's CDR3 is CASSLEQGGGYTF. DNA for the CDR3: TGTGCCAGCAGCTTGGAGCAGGGCGGTGGCTACACCTTC.

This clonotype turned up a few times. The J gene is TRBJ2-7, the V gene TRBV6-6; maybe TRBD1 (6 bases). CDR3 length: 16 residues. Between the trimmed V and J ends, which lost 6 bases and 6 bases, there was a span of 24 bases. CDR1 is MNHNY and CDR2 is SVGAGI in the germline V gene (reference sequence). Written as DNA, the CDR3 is TGTGCCAGCAGAAAATGGGGGCAGGGAGTCGATAGCGAGCAGTACTTC. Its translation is CASRKWGQGVDSEQYF.

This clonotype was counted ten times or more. CDR3 DNA: TGTGCCAGCAGCCCGAATGTCGGGTGGGCATCTGAAGCTTTCTTT. Translated: CASSPNVGWASEAFF. The chain is built from TRBV7-2 and TRBJ1-1, with D uncertain. Deletions cut 5 bases from V and 6 bases from J, with 19 bases between. The CDR3 consists of 15 residues. Germline V gene lookup returns CDR1 SGHTA and CDR2 FQGNSA.

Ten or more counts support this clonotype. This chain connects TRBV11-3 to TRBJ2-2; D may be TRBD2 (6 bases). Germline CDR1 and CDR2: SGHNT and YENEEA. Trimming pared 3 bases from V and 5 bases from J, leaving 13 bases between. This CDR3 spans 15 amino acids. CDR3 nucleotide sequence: TGTGCCAGCAGCTTGACCGGGGGTTCGACCGGGGAGCTGTTTTTT. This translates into CASSLTGGSTGELFF.

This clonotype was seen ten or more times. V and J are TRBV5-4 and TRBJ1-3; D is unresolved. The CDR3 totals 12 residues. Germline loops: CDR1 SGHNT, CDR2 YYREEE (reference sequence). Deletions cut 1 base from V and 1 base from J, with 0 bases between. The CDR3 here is CASSLSGNTIYF. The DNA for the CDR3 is TGTGCCAGCAGCTTGTCTGGAAACACCATATATTTT.

CDR3: CASSPYNTEAFF. CDR3 bases: TGTGCCAGCAGCCCCTACAACACTGAAGCTTTCTTT. The genes are TRBV13 and TRBJ1-1; no reliable D call. Germline V gene data show CDR1 as PRHDT and CDR2 as FYEKMQ (reference sequence). The CDR3 loop spans 12 amino acids. Trimming cost V 5 bases and J 2 bases, with 6 bases left between them.

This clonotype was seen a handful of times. The CDR3 sequence: CASSLGRAALNTEAFF. The CDR3 bases are TGTGCCAGCAGCTTAGGTCGGGCGGCCTTGAACACTGAAGCTTTCTTT. V and J are TRBV7-9 and TRBJ1-1; D unresolved. The CDR3 loop spans 16 amino acids. Between the trimmed V and J ends, which lost 1 base and 0 bases, there was a span of 12 bases. The V gene's germline CDR1 is SEHNR and CDR2 FQNEAQ (reference sequence).

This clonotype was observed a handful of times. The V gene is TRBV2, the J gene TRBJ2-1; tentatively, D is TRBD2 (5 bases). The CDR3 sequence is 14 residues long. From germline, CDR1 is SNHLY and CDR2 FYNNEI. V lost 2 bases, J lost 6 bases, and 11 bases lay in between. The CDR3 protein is CASSESGLSNEQFF. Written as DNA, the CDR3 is TGTGCCAGCAGTGAAAGTGGACTCTCCAATGAGCAGTTCTTC.

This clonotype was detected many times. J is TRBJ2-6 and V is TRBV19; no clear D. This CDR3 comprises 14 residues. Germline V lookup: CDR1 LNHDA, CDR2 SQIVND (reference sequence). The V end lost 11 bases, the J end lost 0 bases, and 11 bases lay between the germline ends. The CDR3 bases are TGTGCCTCTTTTAGTAGCTCTGGGGCCAACGTCCTGACTTTC. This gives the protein CASFSSSGANVLTF.

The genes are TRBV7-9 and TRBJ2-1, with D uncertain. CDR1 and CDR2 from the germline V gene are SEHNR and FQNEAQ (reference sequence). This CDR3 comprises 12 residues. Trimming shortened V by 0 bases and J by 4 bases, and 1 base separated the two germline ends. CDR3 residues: CASSLAYNEQFF. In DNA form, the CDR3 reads TGTGCCAGCAGCTTAGCTTACAATGAGCAGTTCTTC.

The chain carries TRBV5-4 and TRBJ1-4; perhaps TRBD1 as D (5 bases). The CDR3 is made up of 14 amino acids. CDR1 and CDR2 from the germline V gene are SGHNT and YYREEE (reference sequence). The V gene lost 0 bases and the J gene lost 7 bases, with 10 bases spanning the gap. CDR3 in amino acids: CASSLGGIGEKLFF. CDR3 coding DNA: TGTGCCAGCAGCTTGGGGGGGATAGGTGAAAAACTGTTTTTT. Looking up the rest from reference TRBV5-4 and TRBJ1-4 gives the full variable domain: ETGVTQSPTHLIKTRGQQVTLRCSSQSGHNTVSWYQQALGQGPQFIFQYYREEENGRGNFPPRFSGLQFPNYSSELNVNALELDDSALYLCASSLGGIGEKLFFGSGTQLSVL.

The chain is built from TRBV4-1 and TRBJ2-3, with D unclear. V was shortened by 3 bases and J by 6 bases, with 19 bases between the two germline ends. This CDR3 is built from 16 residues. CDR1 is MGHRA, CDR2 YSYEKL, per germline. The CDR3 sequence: CASSHWALEYVDTQYF. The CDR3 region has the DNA TGCGCCAGCAGCCATTGGGCTCTAGAATATGTTGATACGCAGTATTTT.

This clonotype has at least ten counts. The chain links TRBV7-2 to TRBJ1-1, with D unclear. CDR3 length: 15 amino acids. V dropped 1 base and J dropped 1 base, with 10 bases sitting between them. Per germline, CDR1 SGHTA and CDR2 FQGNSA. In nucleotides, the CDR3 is TGTGCCAGCAGCTTAGAGTACGTGAAGAACACTGAAGCTTTCTTT. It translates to CASSLEYVKNTEAFF.

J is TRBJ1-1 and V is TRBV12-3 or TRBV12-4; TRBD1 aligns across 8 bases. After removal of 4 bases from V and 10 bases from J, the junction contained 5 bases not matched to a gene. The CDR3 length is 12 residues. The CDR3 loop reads CASSSDRDRAFF. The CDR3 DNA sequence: TGTGCCAGCAGTTCGGACAGGGATCGAGCTTTCTTT.

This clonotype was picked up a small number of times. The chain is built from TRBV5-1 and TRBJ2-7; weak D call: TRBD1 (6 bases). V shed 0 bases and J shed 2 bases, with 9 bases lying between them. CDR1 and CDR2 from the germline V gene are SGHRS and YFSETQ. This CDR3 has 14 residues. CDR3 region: CASSLEAGAYEQYF. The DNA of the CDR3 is TGCGCCAGCAGCTTGGAGGCAGGGGCCTACGAGCAGTACTTC.

The CDR3 DNA follows: TGTGCCAGCAGAATGGGAGGCGGGGAGCTGTTTTTT. Residues: CASRMGGGELFF. The chain combines TRBV5-6 with TRBJ2-2; D possibly corresponds to TRBD2 (6 bases). Trimming pared 5 bases from V and 7 bases from J, leaving 9 bases between. The germline V gene encodes CDR1 SGHDT and CDR2 YYEEEE. The CDR3 loop spans 12 amino acids.

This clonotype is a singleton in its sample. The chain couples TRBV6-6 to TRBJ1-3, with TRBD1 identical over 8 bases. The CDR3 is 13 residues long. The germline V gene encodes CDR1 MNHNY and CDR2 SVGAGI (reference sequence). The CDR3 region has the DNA TGTGCTAGCCGCAGGGGGCCTGGAAACACCATATATTTT. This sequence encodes CASRRGPGNTIYF.

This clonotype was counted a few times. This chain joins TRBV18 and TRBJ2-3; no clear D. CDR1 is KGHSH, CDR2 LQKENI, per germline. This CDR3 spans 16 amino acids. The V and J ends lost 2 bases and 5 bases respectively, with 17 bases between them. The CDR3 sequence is CASSPRSSTAQDTQYF. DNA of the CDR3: TGTGCCAGCTCACCAAGAAGCAGTACAGCACAAGATACGCAGTATTTT.

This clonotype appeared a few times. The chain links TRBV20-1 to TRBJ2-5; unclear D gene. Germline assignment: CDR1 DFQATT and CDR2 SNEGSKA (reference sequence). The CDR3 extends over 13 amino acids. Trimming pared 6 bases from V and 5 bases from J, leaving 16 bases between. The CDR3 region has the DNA TGCAGTGCCAGCCGCGACGACGTCGAGACCCAGTACTTC. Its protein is CSASRDDVETQYF.

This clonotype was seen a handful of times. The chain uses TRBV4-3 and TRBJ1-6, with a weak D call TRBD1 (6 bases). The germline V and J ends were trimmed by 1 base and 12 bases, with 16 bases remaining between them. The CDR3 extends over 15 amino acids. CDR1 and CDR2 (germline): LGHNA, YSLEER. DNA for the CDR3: TGCGCCAGCAGCCAAGGCGCGGGTACGACAGGACCCCTCCACTTT. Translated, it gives CASSQGAGTTGPLHF.

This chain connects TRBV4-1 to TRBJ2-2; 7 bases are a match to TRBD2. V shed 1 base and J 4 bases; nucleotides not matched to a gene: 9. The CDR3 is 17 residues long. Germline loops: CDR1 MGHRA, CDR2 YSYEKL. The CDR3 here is CASSQVSWEGTTGELFF. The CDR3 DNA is TGCGCCAGCAGCCAAGTTTCGTGGGAGGGGACCACCGGGGAGCTGTTTTTT.

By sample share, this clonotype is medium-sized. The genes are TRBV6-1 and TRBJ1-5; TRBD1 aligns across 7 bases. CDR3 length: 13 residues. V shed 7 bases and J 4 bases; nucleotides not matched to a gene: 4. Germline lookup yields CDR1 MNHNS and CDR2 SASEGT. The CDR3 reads CASKPGQNQPQHF. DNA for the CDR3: TGTGCCAGCAAGCCGGGACAGAATCAGCCCCAGCATTTT.

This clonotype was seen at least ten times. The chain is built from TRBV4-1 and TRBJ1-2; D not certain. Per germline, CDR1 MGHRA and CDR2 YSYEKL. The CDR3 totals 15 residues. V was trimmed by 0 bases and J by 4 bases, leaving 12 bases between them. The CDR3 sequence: CASSQDWSTSYGYTF. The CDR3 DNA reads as TGCGCCAGCAGCCAAGATTGGTCCACCTCCTATGGCTACACCTTC.

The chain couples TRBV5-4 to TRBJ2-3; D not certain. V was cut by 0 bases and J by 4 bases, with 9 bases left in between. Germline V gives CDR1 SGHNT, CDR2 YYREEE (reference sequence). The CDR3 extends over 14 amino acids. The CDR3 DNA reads TGTGCCAGCAGCTTGGCGGAGCCCGCAGATACGCAGTATTTT. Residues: CASSLAEPADTQYF.

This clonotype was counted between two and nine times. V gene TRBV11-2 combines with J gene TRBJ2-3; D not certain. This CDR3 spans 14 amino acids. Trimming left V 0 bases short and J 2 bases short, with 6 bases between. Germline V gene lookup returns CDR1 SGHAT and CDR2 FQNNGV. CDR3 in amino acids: CASSLDPSTDTQYF. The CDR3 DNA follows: TGTGCCAGCAGCTTAGATCCCTCCACAGATACGCAGTATTTT.

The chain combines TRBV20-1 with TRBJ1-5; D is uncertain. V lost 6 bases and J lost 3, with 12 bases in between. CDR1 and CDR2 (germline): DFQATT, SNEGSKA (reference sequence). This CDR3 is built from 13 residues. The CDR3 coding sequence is TGCAGTGCCCGTGTGGGTCTCAATCAGCCCCAGCATTTT. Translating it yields CSARVGLNQPQHF.